This T cell receptor beta chain was observed in a study of a mutant IDH1 vaccine in newly diagnosed glioma. Noted time point: baseline, week 1 (first vaccination visit). Regarding treatment: pre-vaccination baseline after standard-of-care therapy. Libraries were prepared by immunoSEQ multiplex PCR; TCRdb keeps only in-frame clonotypes and omits some of them. The sample includes tens of thousands of clones, 79% of them seen just once. Germline assignment: CDR1 PRHDT and CDR2 FYEKMQ (reference sequence). V lost 3 bases, J lost 5 bases, and 14 bases lay in between. The CDR3 runs to 14 residues. V and J are TRBV13 and TRBJ2-7; no clear D gene. This TCR was recovered from a man aged 45-60 years with glioma. Sequencing used PBMCs, obtained from a glioma patient treated with radiotherapy, temozolomide or both. The CDR3 spells CASSFSWVAHEQYF. The CDR3, as DNA: TGTGCCAGCAGCTTCTCCTGGGTAGCCCACGAGCAGTACTTC.